The count of the clone carrying this T cell receptor beta chain is one. Its matching antigen is unknown. PCR used 60 Vbeta primers and 13 Jbeta primers. The assay was immunoSEQ multiplex PCR, and TCRdb's table has in-frame clones only and misses some. The sample gives about 130,000 clones, approximately 82% of which show up once; approximately 2.5% is in the top ten. This specimen comes from a study of cytomegalovirus exposure and HLA in healthy donors. Study-wide findings and caveats: Researchers reported from a later analysis that most CMV-associated TCR beta chains appeared HLA-restricted. HLA alleles were associated with roughly 17,000 TCR beta sequences in a later analysis at 0.05 false discovery rate.

This CDR3 spans 12 amino acids. The germline V gene encodes CDR1 KGHSY and CDR2 FQNENV. V dropped 2 bases and J dropped 5 bases, with 6 bases sitting between them. The sequencing input was PBMCs. The TCR comes from a man aged 50 or older in good health and CMV-seronegative. The rearrangement uses TRBV16 and TRBJ1-1; no clear D. DNA of the CDR3: TGTGCCAGCAGCCAAAGCCAAACTGAAGCTTTCTTT. Its translation is CASSQSQTEAFF.